Each of the 15 T cell receptor beta chains below was sequenced from the same sample in a study of CD8 T cells in Susac syndrome. RNA amounts of about 0.5 to 1 ug underwent reverse transcription with random hexamers. MiXCR was run by TCRdb on the immunoSEQ multiplex PCR reads, yielding one entry per CDR3 protein. The sample yields about 180,000 distinct CDR3 sequences, 95% seen once. Source material: CD4+ T cells from PBMCs. Every receptor here comes from a human donor with multiple sclerosis.

The CDR3 bases are TGTGCCAGCAGCCAAGTGCTTGGGGTGGCAGATACGCAGTATTTT. As protein: CASSQVLGVADTQYF. The chain has TRBV4-2 and TRBJ2-3; unclear D gene. The ends were cut back, 1 base at V and 4 bases at J, with 12 bases in the middle. Germline V lookup: CDR1 LGHNA, CDR2 YNFKEQ. CDR3 length equals 15 residues.

In this sample, this clonotype turned up once. The V gene is TRBV7-9, the J gene TRBJ1-5, with 7 bases identical to TRBD1. Germline-derived CDR1 and CDR2 are SEHNR and FQNEAQ (reference sequence). After removal of 3 bases from V and 3 bases from J, the junction contained 2 bases not matched to a gene. This CDR3 region has 14 residues. CDR3 sequence: CASSLGTDNQPQHF. The CDR3 DNA sequence: TGTGCCAGCAGCTTGGGGACAGACAATCAGCCCCAGCATTTT.

This clonotype has a handful of counts. This sequence joins TRBV4-2 and TRBJ2-1, with a tentative D call TRBD2 (5 bases). Germline lookup yields CDR1 LGHNA and CDR2 YNFKEQ. CDR3 length: 14 residues. V lost 7 bases, J lost 9 bases, and 19 bases lay in between. The CDR3 reads CASTPGNPASEQFF. The CDR3 nucleotides are TGTGCCAGCACCCCGGGGAACCCGGCGAGTGAGCAGTTCTTC.

The chain is built from TRBV7-9 and TRBJ2-4; D is unresolved. The CDR3 runs 14 residues. Germline values: CDR1 SEHNR, CDR2 FQNEAQ (reference sequence). Deletions cut 1 base from V and 9 bases from J, with 13 bases between. This CDR3 is CASSLEEGIGIQYF. DNA of the CDR3: TGTGCCAGCAGCTTAGAAGAAGGGATCGGCATTCAGTACTTC.

The V and J genes are TRBV5-4 and TRBJ2-4; TRBD1 might be the D (5 bases). In germline, CDR1 is SGHNT, CDR2 YYREEE (reference sequence). Deletions cut 0 bases from V and 0 bases from J, with 10 bases between. This CDR3 spans 16 amino acids. CDR3 nucleotide sequence: TGTGCCAGCAGCTTGGAAGGGGCCCTAGCCAAAAACATTCAGTACTTC. This gives the protein CASSLEGALAKNIQYF. The full variable domain, with the rest looked up from reference TRBV5-4 and TRBJ2-4, is ETGVTQSPTHLIKTRGQQVTLRCSSQSGHNTVSWYQQALGQGPQFIFQYYREEENGRGNFPPRFSGLQFPNYSSELNVNALELDDSALYLCASSLEGALAKNIQYFGAGTRLSVL.

This clonotype has a handful of counts. V usage is TRBV4-1 and J usage is TRBJ2-7; D possibly corresponds to TRBD1 (6 bases). The germline V gene has CDR1 MGHRA and CDR2 YSYEKL. The CDR3 loop spans 15 amino acids. V lost 3 bases and J lost 3, with 15 bases in between. The CDR3 region has the DNA TGCGCCAGCAGCCATATGGACAGCAAAATCTACGAGCAGTACTTC. It is translated as CASSHMDSKIYEQYF.

V and J are TRBV7-9 and TRBJ2-7; either TRBD1 or TRBD2 may fit D (6 bases each). The CDR3 contains 15 residues. The germline gives CDR1 SEHNR, CDR2 FQNEAQ (reference sequence). Trimming left V 4 bases short and J 2 bases short, with 15 bases between. The CDR3 spells CASSSGPGAPYEQYF. The CDR3 DNA is TGTGCCAGCAGCTCGGGGCCGGGGGCTCCCTACGAGCAGTACTTC.

This rearrangement joins TRBV4-3 to TRBJ1-2; D is possibly TRBD1 (5 bases). Trimming pared 0 bases from V and 6 bases from J, leaving 11 bases between. This CDR3 spans 14 amino acids. The germline V gene has CDR1 LGHNA and CDR2 YSLEER. The CDR3: CASSQDWQGDGYTF. CDR3 sequence (DNA): TGCGCCAGCAGCCAAGATTGGCAGGGCGATGGCTACACCTTC.

This sequence joins TRBV4-1 and TRBJ2-2, with D uncertain. Germline V CDR1 and CDR2: MGHRA, YSYEKL. The ends were cut back, 0 bases at V and 4 bases at J, with 0 bases in the middle. CDR3 size: 12 residues. The CDR3 coding sequence is TGCGCCAGCAGCCAAGACACCGGGGAGCTGTTTTTT. This translates into CASSQDTGELFF.

This clonotype has just one count. V and J are TRBV20-1 and TRBJ2-7; 10 nucleotides align to TRBD1. CDR1 is DFQATT, CDR2 SNEGSKA, per germline (reference sequence). This CDR3 is 14 amino acids long. Written as DNA, the CDR3 is TGCGCGTTCCTGAGGACAGGGGGAGTTGAAGAGCAGTACTTC. This gives the protein CAFLRTGGVEEQYF.

This rearrangement joins TRBV27 to TRBJ1-6; D gene unclear. The germline V gene encodes CDR1 MNHEY and CDR2 SMNVEV (reference sequence). The CDR3 has 15 residues. V lost 3 bases and J lost 3, with 9 bases in between. CDR3 in amino acids: CASSFKPYYNSPLHF. The DNA of the CDR3 is TGTGCCAGCAGTTTTAAACCCTACTATAATTCACCCCTCCACTTT.

The chain employs TRBV29-1 and TRBJ2-1; D remains unclear. Trimming cost V 1 base and J 11 bases, with 21 bases left between them. The length of the CDR3 is 15 residues. CDR1 is SQVTM, CDR2 ANQGSEA, per germline. The CDR3 reads CSVEGQWSTFLKQFF. The CDR3 DNA reads as TGCAGCGTTGAAGGTCAATGGTCCACATTCCTAAAGCAGTTCTTC.

The V gene is TRBV12-3 or TRBV12-4, the J gene TRBJ2-3; D may match TRBD1 or TRBD2 (7 bases each). With 4 bases removed from V and 4 bases from J, the gap between germline ends came to 21 bases. CDR3 length equals 17 residues. The CDR3 DNA sequence: TGTGCCAGCAGTTCACCCCCAGGGGGGAGGGGAGCAGATACGCAGTATTTT. Amino acid sequence: CASSSPPGGRGADTQYF.

This rearrangement joins TRBV20-1 to TRBJ2-1; tentatively, D is TRBD1 or TRBD2 (6 bases each). The V end was cut by 6 bases, the J end by 0 bases, with 12 bases between. Germline V gene lookup returns CDR1 DFQATT and CDR2 SNEGSKA (reference sequence). The CDR3 extends over 14 amino acids. CDR3 nucleotide sequence: TGCAGTGCCCGAGGGGGGAGCTCCTACAATGAGCAGTTCTTC. Protein: CSARGGSSYNEQFF.

This sequence joins TRBV28 and TRBJ1-2; D ambiguous. The germline V gene encodes CDR1 MDHEN and CDR2 SYDVKM. Trimming stripped 3 bases from V and 0 bases from J, with 8 bases between. This CDR3 contains 14 residues. The CDR3, as DNA: TGTGCCAGCAGTTTGGCTCTGACTAACTATGGCTACACCTTC. This encodes CASSLALTNYGYTF.